This record looks at one T cell receptor beta chain sequence and its context. Method: immunoSEQ multiplex PCR; TCRdb's copy keeps in-frame clones and lacks some. The sample lists some 400,000 clones; 85% to 95% were seen once. This record comes from a study of shared T cell receptors in the human thymus. Per the germline V gene, CDR1 is MDHEN and CDR2 is SYDVKM. The CDR3 loop spans 14 amino acids. Trimming took 6 bases from V and 0 from J, leaving 12 bases between them. This receptor was obtained from a human donor. The sequenced sample consisted of thymocytes. The chain uses TRBV28 and TRBJ2-7, with a tentative D call TRBD1 (5 bases). The CDR3 DNA is TGTGCCAGCAGCCGCAGACAGAGCTCCTACGAGCAGTACTTC. It specifies CASSRRQSSYEQYF.